The rows below give T cell receptor beta chains drawn from one sample of a study of T-cell reconstitution after alpha-beta-depleted transplantation in children. TCRdb itself ran the PCR reads through MiXCR, one entry per CDR3 protein. This table holds about 210,000 distinct CDR3 sequences, approximately 19% found once. Material: PBMCs, mostly from graft donor cells, obtained 360 days after TCRalphabeta/CD19-depleted stem cell transplant. These receptors all stem from a male patient aged 2-10 years who had a stem cell transplant for acute lymphoblastic leukemia, so the T cells may come from the graft donor. Both conserved end residues are part of each CDR3. D genes are given only for firm matches. Clone size appears in some rows only: once, few, many, or a class for an expanded clone.

TGTGCCAGCAGCGTCTCGGCAGGGGGCTCCGGGGAGCTGTTTTTT | CASSVSAGGSGELFF | - | TRBJ2-2 | TRBV9 | TRBD1
TGTGCCAGCAGCCCGAGACAGAACACCTACAATGAGCAGTTCTTC | CASSPRQNTYNEQFF | - | TRBJ2-1 | TRBV9 | -
TGTGCCAGCAGTGCCACGGACAGGGGGCAGGGCACCGGGGAGCTGTTTTTT | CASSATDRGQGTGELFF | few | TRBJ2-2 | TRBV12-3/TRBV12-4 | TRBD1
TGTGCCAGCAGCCGGCCAGGGGTCGAGCAGTACTTC | CASSRPGVEQYF | few | TRBJ2-7 | TRBV7-9 | -
TGTGCCAGCAGTACTAGAATGATGTCAGAGACCCAGTACTTC | CASSTRMMSETQYF | few | TRBJ2-5 | TRBV12-3/TRBV12-4 | -
TGTGCCAGCAGCCACAGACAGGGTTACAATGAGCAGTTCTTC | CASSHRQGYNEQFF | - | TRBJ2-1 | TRBV4-2 | TRBD1
TGCGCCAGCAGCCAAAAACACCTAGCGGGAGGACCCCCTCGCACAGATACGCAGTATTTT | CASSQKHLAGGPPRTDTQYF | - | TRBJ2-3 | TRBV4-3 | TRBD2
TGTGCCACCAGCAGAGATCGGGGGGCTCACACAGATACGCAGTATTTT | CATSRDRGAHTDTQYF | few | TRBJ2-3 | TRBV15 | -
TGTGCCAGCAGCTATGAGAGCTACGAGCAGTACTTC | CASSYESYEQYF | - | TRBJ2-7 | TRBV7-9 | -
TGTGCCAGTAGTATAGATAGAGGCGTCTCGGGGGAGCAGTACTTC | CASSIDRGVSGEQYF | - | TRBJ2-7 | TRBV19 | -
TGTGCCAGCAGTCCAACTCCGAATAGGCCCGGGTACACAGATACGCAGTATTTT | CASSPTPNRPGYTDTQYF | - | TRBJ2-3 | TRBV3-1 | -
TGTGCCAGCAGCTTCACTAGCGGGGGGTACCAAGAGACCCAGTACTTC | CASSFTSGGYQETQYF | - | TRBJ2-5 | TRBV7-2 | TRBD2
TGTGCCAGCACCTCCGTCCCGGGACAGGGGGGCGTAGAGACCCAGTACTTC | CASTSVPGQGGVETQYF | - | TRBJ2-5 | TRBV28 | TRBD1
TGCGCCAGCAGCTTGGGAAATAGCGGGGGATTCACAGATACGCAGTATTTT | CASSLGNSGGFTDTQYF | few | TRBJ2-3 | TRBV5-1 | TRBD2
TGCAGTGCTAGAGATATAGTAGATACGCAGTATTTT | CSARDIVDTQYF | few | TRBJ2-3 | TRBV20-1 | -
TGTGCCAGCAGTTACGAACAGGGGGGTTTCTCTGGAAACACCATATATTTT | CASSYEQGGFSGNTIYF | - | TRBJ1-3 | TRBV6-5 | TRBD1
TGTGCCAGCAGCTTAGCGCGGCGGGAGGGGGGTTACAATGAGCAGTTCTTC | CASSLARREGGYNEQFF | - | TRBJ2-1 | TRBV7-9 | TRBD2
TGTGCCAGCAGTCCAACAGGGACGGTATATGAAAAACTGTTTTTT | CASSPTGTVYEKLFF | many | TRBJ1-4 | TRBV14 | -
TGTGCCAGCAGTCCGGGGGGCCGGAACACCGGGGAGCTGTTTTTT | CASSPGGRNTGELFF | - | TRBJ2-2 | TRBV11-3 | -
TGTGCCAGCAGCTTAGAGGGGACAGACTTCTCTGGAAACACCATATATTTT | CASSLEGTDFSGNTIYF | - | TRBJ1-3 | TRBV11-2 | TRBD1
TGTGCCAGCAGTGCTCGAATCGAGCAGTACTTC | CASSARIEQYF | few | TRBJ2-7 | TRBV12-3/TRBV12-4 | -
TGTGCCAGCAGTTACACGACAGGGGCCTACGAGCAGTACTTC | CASSYTTGAYEQYF | many | TRBJ2-7 | TRBV6-5 | TRBD1
TGTGCCAGCAGCAACGGGACAGGGGTTCATGGCTACACCTTC | CASSNGTGVHGYTF | few | TRBJ1-2 | TRBV6-1 | TRBD1
TGTGCCAGCAGAAGAGGGGGCCCAATATATTACAATGAGCAGTTCTTC | CASRRGGPIYYNEQFF | - | TRBJ2-1 | TRBV12-3/TRBV12-4 | TRBD1
TGTGCCAGCAGCCCGTCCGGCGGGGGGGCCGGGACCCAGTACTTC | CASSPSGGGAGTQYF | - | TRBJ2-5 | TRBV11-2 | TRBD2
TGCAGTGCTAGAACAGGGGGAGTGAGTGAAAAACTGTTTTTT | CSARTGGVSEKLFF | many | TRBJ1-4 | TRBV20-1 | TRBD1
TGTGCCAGCAGTTTCCCTGACGGGACTAGTTCCTCCTACGAGCAGTACTTC | CASSFPDGTSSSYEQYF | - | TRBJ2-7 | TRBV6-2/TRBV6-3 | TRBD2
TGTGCCAGCAGTTACGTCGCGGGTATCAACAATGAGCAGTTCTTC | CASSYVAGINNEQFF | - | TRBJ2-1 | TRBV6-2/TRBV6-3 | -
TGCGCCAGCAGCTTGGCCCTGGGCACCGGGGAGCTGTTTTTT | CASSLALGTGELFF | many | TRBJ2-2 | TRBV5-1 | -
TGTGCCAGCAGCCAATCCTACGAGCAGTACTTC | CASSQSYEQYF | many | TRBJ2-7 | TRBV3-1 | -
TGTGCCAGCAGTTTATCCAGGGACGCTGGAAACACCATATATTTT | CASSLSRDAGNTIYF | many | TRBJ1-3 | TRBV12-3/TRBV12-4 | -
TGCGCCAGCAGCCCGGGCCGGGCCGGGGGCATGGGAGAGACCCAGTACTTC | CASSPGRAGGMGETQYF | - | TRBJ2-5 | TRBV5-1 | -
TGTGCCAGCAGTGAAAGGGTCAACTCCTACGAGCAGTACTTC | CASSERVNSYEQYF | few | TRBJ2-7 | TRBV2 | -
TGCGCCAGCAGCTTGGGGTACCGTACCGGGACTAGCAAAGAGACCCAGTACTTC | CASSLGYRTGTSKETQYF | few | TRBJ2-5 | TRBV5-1 | TRBD2
TGTGCCAGCAGTCTAAAGCAGGGGGCCATTGGCTACACCTTC | CASSLKQGAIGYTF | - | TRBJ1-2 | TRBV12-3/TRBV12-4 | TRBD1
TGTGCCAGCAGTTCGGGGGAATTACAAGAGACCCAGTACTTC | CASSSGELQETQYF | few | TRBJ2-5 | TRBV12-3/TRBV12-4 | -
TGTGCCAGCAGCTTAGAGGGGGGGCATTCTGGAAACACCATATATTTT | CASSLEGGHSGNTIYF | many | TRBJ1-3 | TRBV7-8 | -
TGTGCCAGCAGTTATGTAGGGCCAGGCCTAGAGACCCAGTACTTC | CASSYVGPGLETQYF | - | TRBJ2-5 | TRBV12-3/TRBV12-4 | -
TGTGCCAGCAGCTTAGGGACGAATTCCAGGGTCCCCGGGGAGCTGTTTTTT | CASSLGTNSRVPGELFF | few | TRBJ2-2 | TRBV11-3 | -
TGTGCCAGCAGCTCAGGACAGGGGCAAGAGACCCAGTACTTC | CASSSGQGQETQYF | - | TRBJ2-5 | TRBV7-2 | TRBD1
TGCGCCAGCAGCCTTTGGACAGACGACAATGAGCAGTTCTTC | CASSLWTDDNEQFF | - | TRBJ2-1 | TRBV5-1 | -
TGCAGTGCTAGAGATTTCTGGCAGCCCCAGCATTTT | CSARDFWQPQHF | - | TRBJ1-5 | TRBV20-1 | -
TGCAGTGCTATCTCGGAGGGAGGCCAAGAGACCCAGTACTTC | CSAISEGGQETQYF | - | TRBJ2-5 | TRBV20-1 | -
TGCAGTGCTAGATTGGGGGGGCGGGGTGCTAGCACAGATACGCAGTATTTT | CSARLGGRGASTDTQYF | few | TRBJ2-3 | TRBV20-1 | -
TGCGCCAGCAGCACCGGACTAGCGGGCTACGAGCAGTACTTC | CASSTGLAGYEQYF | few | TRBJ2-7 | TRBV5-1 | TRBD2
TGCAGTGCTGAGGACAGGGCGAGACTCACTGAAGCTTTCTTT | CSAEDRARLTEAFF | many | TRBJ1-1 | TRBV20-1 | TRBD1
TGTGCCACCAGTGATTTGCCCACAGGGGGTGATACCGGGGAGCTGTTTTTT | CATSDLPTGGDTGELFF | few | TRBJ2-2 | TRBV24-1 | TRBD1
TGTGCCAGCAGCTCGAAACAAGATGGCTCTGGGGCCAACGTCCTGACTTTC | CASSSKQDGSGANVLTF | few | TRBJ2-6 | TRBV11-1 | -
TGCAGTGCTAGAGGAGGCCCTGACTACGAGCAGTACTTC | CSARGGPDYEQYF | - | TRBJ2-7 | TRBV20-1 | -
TGTGCCAGCAGGACTCTTACTACCTCCTACGAGCAGTACTTC | CASRTLTTSYEQYF | - | TRBJ2-7 | TRBV6-1 | -
TGTGCCAGCAGCCCAACCCCTAGTTCCCAAGAGACCCAGTACTTC | CASSPTPSSQETQYF | few | TRBJ2-5 | TRBV3-1 | -
TGTGCCAGCTCACCATTTGCAGGACGCGGTACTGAAGCTTTCTTT | CASSPFAGRGTEAFF | few | TRBJ1-1 | TRBV18 | -
TGTGCCAGCAGCTTAGGTAGGACAGTGAACTCCTACGAGCAGTACTTC | CASSLGRTVNSYEQYF | - | TRBJ2-7 | TRBV7-2 | -
TGTGCCAGCAGCTTAGGTGGGACGGTAGCCAAAAACATTCAGTACTTC | CASSLGGTVAKNIQYF | - | TRBJ2-4 | TRBV13 | -
TGCAGTGCTCCCGAGGGACTAGCGGGGGGGCCTTGGGCCAAAAACATTCAGTACTTC | CSAPEGLAGGPWAKNIQYF | - | TRBJ2-4 | TRBV20-1 | TRBD2